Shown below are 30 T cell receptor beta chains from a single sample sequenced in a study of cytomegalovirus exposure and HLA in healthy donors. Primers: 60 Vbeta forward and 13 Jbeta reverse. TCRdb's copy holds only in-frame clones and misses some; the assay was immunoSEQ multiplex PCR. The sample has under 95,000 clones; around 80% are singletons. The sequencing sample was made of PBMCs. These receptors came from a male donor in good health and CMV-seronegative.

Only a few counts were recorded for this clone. Here the CDR3 DNA reads TGTGCCAGCAGTCCCTTCAGCGGGGAGTACTACGAGCAGTACTTC. Translating it yields CASSPFSGEYYEQYF. This chain links TRBV6-1 with TRBJ2-7; 7 bases fit TRBD2. Losses at the gene ends were 5 bases for V and 3 bases for J; bases not matched to a gene: 10. Germline CDR1 is MNHNS and CDR2 is SASEGT. CDR3 length: 15 amino acids.

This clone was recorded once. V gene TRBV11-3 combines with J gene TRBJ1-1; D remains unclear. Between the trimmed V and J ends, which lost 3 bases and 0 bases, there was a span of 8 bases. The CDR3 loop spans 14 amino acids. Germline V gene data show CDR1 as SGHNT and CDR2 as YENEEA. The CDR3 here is CASSFGGLNTEAFF. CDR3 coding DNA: TGTGCCAGCAGCTTCGGAGGGCTGAACACTGAAGCTTTCTTT.

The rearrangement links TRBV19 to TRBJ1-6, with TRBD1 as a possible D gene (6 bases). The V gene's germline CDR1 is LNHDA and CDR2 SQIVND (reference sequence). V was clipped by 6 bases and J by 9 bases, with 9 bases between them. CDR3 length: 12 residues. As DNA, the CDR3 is TGTGCCAGTAGATTGACAGGTTCACCCCTCCACTTT. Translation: CASRLTGSPLHF.

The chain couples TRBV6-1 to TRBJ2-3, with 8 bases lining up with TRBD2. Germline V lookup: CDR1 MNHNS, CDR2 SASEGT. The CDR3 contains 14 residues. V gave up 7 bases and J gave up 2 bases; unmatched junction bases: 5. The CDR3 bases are TGTGCCAGCATGTGGCGGGGGGACACAGATACGCAGTATTTT. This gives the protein CASMWRGDTDTQYF.

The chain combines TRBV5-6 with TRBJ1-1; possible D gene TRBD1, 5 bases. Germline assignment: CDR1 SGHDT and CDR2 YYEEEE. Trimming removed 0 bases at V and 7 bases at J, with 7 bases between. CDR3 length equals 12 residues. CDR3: CASSLVGGEAFF. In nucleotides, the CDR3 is TGTGCCAGCAGCTTGGTGGGGGGTGAAGCTTTCTTT.

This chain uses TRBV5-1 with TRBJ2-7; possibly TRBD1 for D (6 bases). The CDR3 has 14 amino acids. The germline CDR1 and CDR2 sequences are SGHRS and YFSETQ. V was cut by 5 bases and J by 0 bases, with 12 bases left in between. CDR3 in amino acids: CASSGGGDSYEQYF. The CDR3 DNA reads TGCGCCAGCAGTGGTGGGGGCGACTCCTACGAGCAGTACTTC.

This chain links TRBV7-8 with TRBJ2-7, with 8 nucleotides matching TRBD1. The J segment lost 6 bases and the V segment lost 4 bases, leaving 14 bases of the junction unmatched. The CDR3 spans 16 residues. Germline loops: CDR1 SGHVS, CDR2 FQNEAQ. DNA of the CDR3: TGTGCCAGCAGCTCAACTCCCGGGATCAGGGGGCGCGAGCAGTACTTC. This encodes CASSSTPGIRGREQYF.

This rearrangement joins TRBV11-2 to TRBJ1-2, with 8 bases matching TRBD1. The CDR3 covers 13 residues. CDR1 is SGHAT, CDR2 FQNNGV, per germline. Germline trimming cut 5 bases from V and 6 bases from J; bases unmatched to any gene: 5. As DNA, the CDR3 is TGTGCCAGCAGCCGGACAGGGTTAAATGGCTACACCTTC. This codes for CASSRTGLNGYTF.

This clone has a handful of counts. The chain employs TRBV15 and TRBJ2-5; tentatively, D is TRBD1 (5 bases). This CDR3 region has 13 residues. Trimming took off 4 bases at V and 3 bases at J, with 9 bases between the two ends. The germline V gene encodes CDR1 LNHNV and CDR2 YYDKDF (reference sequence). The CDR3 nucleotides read TGTGCCACCAGCACTAGGGGCGAAGAGACCCAGTACTTC. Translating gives CATSTRGEETQYF.

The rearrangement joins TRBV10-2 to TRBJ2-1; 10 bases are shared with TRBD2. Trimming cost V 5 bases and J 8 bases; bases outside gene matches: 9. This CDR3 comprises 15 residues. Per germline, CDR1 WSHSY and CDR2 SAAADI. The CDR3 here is CASSWTSGFHDEQFF. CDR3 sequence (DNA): TGCGCCAGCAGTTGGACTAGCGGTTTCCACGATGAGCAGTTCTTC.

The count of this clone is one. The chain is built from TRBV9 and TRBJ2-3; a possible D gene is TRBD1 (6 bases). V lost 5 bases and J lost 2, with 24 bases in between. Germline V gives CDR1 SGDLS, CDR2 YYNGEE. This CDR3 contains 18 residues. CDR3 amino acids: CASSLRPSQGPYTDTQYF. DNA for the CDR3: TGTGCCAGCAGTTTACGTCCCTCACAGGGCCCCTACACAGATACGCAGTATTTT.

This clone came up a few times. The CDR3 coding sequence is TGTGCCAGCAGTCCACAGGACAGCCAAGAGACCCAGTACTTC. This codes for CASSPQDSQETQYF. V gene TRBV28 combines with J gene TRBJ2-5; a possible D gene is TRBD1 (6 bases). The CDR3 contains 14 residues. The germline CDR1 and CDR2 sequences are MDHEN and SYDVKM. V lost 5 bases and J 1 base, leaving 11 bases between the germline ends.

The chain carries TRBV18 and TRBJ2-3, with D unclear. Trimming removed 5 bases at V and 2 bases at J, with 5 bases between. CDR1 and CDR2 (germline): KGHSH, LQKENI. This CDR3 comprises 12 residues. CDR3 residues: CASSGVTDTQYF. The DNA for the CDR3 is TGTGCCAGCTCAGGAGTCACAGATACGCAGTATTTT.

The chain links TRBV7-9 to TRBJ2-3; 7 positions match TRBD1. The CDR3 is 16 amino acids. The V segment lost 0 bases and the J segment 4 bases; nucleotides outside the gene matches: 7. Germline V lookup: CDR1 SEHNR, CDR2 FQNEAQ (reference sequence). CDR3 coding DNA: TGTGCCAGCAGCTTAGCTTCATGGACAGGTTCAGATACGCAGTATTTT. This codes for CASSLASWTGSDTQYF.

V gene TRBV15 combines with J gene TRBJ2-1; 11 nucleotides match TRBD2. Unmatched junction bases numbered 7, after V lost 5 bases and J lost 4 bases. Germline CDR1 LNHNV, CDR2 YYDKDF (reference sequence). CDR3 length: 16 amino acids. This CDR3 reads CATSLRIAGGYNEQFF. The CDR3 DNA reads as TGTGCCACCAGCCTAAGAATAGCGGGAGGGTACAATGAGCAGTTCTTC.

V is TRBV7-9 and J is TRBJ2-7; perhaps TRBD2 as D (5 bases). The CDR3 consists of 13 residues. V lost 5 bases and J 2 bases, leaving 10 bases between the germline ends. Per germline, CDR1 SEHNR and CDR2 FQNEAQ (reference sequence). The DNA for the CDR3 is TGTGCCAGCAGCCGAGGGCCAGCCTACGAGCAGTACTTC. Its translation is CASSRGPAYEQYF.

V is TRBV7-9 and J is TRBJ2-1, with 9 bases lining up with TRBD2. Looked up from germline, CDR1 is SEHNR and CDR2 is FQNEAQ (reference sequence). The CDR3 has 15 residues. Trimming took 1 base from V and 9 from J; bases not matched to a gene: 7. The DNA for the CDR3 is TGTGCCAGCAGCTTAGGCGGGAGGGCATCCAGTGAGCAGTTCTTC. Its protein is CASSLGGRASSEQFF. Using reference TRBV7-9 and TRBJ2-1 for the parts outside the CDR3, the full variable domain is DTGVSQNPRHKITKRGQNVTFRCDPISEHNRLYWYRQTLGQGPEFLTYFQNEAQLEKSRLLSDRFSAERPKGSFSTLEIQRTEQGDSAMYLCASSLGGRASSEQFFGPGTRLTVL.

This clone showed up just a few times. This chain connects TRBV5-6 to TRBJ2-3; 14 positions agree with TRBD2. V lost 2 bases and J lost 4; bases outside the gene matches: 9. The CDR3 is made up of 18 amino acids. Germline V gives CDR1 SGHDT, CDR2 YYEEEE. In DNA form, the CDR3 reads TGTGCCAGCAGCTTACCGGGACTAGCGGGAGCGGGTCCAGATACGCAGTATTTT. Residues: CASSLPGLAGAGPDTQYF.

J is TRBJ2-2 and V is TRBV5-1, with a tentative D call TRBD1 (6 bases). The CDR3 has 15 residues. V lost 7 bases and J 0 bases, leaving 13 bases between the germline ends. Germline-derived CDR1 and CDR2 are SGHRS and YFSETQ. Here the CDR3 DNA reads TGCGCCAGCTATCCCCCAGGGGCGAACACCGGGGAGCTGTTTTTT. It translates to CASYPPGANTGELFF.

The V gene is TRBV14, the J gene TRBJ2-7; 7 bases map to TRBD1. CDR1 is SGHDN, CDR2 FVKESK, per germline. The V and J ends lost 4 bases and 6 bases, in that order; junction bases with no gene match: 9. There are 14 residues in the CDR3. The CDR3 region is CASSLMTGSGEQYF. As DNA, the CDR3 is TGTGCCAGCAGCCTGATGACAGGGTCAGGCGAGCAGTACTTC.

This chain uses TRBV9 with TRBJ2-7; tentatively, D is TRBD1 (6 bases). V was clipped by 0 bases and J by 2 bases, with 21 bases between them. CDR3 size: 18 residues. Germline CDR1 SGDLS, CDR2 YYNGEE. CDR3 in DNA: TGTGCCAGCAGCGTAGCTGAAGGGAGAGGACAGCTTACCTACGAGCAGTACTTC. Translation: CASSVAEGRGQLTYEQYF.

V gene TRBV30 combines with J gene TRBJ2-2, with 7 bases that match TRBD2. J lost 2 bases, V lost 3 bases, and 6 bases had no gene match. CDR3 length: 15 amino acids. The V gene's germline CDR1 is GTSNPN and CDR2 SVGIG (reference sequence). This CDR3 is CAWRKGLINTGELFF. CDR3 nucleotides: TGTGCCTGGAGGAAGGGACTAATTAACACCGGGGAGCTGTTTTTT.

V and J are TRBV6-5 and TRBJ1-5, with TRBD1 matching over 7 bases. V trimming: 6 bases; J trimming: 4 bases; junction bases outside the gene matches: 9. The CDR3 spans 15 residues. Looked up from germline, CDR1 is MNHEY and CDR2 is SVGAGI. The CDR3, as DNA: TGTGCCAGCAGCCAAGACAGGGTGCGAAATCAGCCCCAGCATTTT. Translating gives CASSQDRVRNQPQHF.

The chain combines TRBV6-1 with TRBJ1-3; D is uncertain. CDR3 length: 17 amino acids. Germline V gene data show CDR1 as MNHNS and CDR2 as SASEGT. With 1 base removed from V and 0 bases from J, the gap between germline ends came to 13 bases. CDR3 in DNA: TGTGCCAGCAGTGAAGAATGGGCCAGAACCTCTGGAAACACCATATATTTT. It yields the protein CASSEEWARTSGNTIYF.

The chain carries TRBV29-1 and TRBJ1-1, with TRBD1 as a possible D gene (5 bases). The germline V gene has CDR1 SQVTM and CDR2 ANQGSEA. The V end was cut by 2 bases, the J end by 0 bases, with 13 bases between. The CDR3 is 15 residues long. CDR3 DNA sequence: TGCAGCGTTGAAAGGCCGACAGCCATGAACACTGAAGCTTTCTTT. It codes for CSVERPTAMNTEAFF.

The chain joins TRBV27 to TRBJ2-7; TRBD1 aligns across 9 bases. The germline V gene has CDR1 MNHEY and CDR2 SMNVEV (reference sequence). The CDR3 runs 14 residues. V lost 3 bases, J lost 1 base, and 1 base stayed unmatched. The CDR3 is CASSFGQGSYEQYF. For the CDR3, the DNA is TGTGCCAGCAGTTTTGGACAGGGGTCCTACGAGCAGTACTTC.

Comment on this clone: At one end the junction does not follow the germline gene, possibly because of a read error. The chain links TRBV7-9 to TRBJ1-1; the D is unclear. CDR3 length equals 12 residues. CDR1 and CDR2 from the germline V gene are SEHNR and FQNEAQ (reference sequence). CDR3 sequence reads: CSSSSLNTEAFF. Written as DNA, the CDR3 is TGTTCCAGCAGCTCCTTGAACACTGAAGCTTTCTTT.

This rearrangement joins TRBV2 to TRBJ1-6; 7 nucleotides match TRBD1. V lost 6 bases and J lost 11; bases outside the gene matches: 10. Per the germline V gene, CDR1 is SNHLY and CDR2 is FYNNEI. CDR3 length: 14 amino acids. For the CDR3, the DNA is TGTGCCAGCAGCTTAGGACAGGTTGGGCCACCCCTCCACTTT. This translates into CASSLGQVGPPLHF. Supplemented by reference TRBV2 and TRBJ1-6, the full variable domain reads EPEVTQTPSHQVTQMGQEVILRCVPISNHLYFYWYRQILGQKVEFLVSFYNNEISEKSEIFDDQFSVERPDGSNFTLKIRSTKLEDSAMYFCASSLGQVGPPLHFGNGTRLTVT.

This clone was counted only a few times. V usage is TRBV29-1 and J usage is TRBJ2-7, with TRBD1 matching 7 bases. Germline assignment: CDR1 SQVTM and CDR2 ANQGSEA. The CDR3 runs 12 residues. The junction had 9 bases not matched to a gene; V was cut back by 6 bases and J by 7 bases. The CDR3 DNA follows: TGCAGCGTCACAAAGACAGGGTGGGAGCAGTACTTC. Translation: CSVTKTGWEQYF.

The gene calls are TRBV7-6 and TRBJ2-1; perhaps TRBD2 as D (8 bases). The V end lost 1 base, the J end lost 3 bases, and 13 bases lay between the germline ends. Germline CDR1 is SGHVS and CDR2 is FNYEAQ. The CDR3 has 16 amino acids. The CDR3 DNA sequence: TGTGCCAGCAGCTTAGACAGGGGACTAGACTACAATGAGCAGTTCTTC. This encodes CASSLDRGLDYNEQFF.